Detailed here is one T cell receptor beta chain. Its antigen is currently unknown. Sequencing was performed with immunoSEQ multiplex PCR; in TCRdb, only in-frame clones are kept and a portion is missing. Seen here are 120,000 or so clones, around 93% observed once, and the top ten hold under 1.2%. The CDR3 loop spans 14 amino acids. Trimming removed 5 bases at V and 6 bases at J, with 15 bases between. Looked up from germline, CDR1 is SGHVS and CDR2 is FQNEAQ. These data originate in a study of T cell responses to AZD1222 COVID-19 vaccine. Study-level background: Second-dose timings of about 4 or about 12 weeks were pooled. Points from the study as a whole: Most donors were white British, females outnumbered males, and clonal diversity was possibly underestimated. Just a handful of AZD1222 recipients tested seropositive at baseline. In the spike-specific TCR repertoire, nearly half reportedly target unmutated variant regions.

This chain uses TRBV7-8 with TRBJ2-3, with D perhaps TRBD2 (6 bases). This clonotype was sampled from an adult in good health. Here the sequenced sample was peripheral blood, taken on day 0 of AZD1222 vaccination. CDR3 nucleotides: TGTGCCAGCAGCCCCGCCGCGGGGTCGGATACGCAGTATTTT. This codes for CASSPAAGSDTQYF.